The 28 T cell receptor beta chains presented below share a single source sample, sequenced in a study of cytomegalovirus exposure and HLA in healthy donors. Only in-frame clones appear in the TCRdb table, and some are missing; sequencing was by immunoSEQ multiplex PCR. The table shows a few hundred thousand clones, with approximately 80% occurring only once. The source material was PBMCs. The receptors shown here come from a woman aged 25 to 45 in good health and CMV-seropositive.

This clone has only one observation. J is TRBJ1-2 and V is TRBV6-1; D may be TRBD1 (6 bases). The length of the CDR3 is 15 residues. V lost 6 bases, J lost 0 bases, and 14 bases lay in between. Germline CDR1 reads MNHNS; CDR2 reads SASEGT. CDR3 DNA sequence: TGTGCCAGCAGGGAACAGGGATCTTCTAACTATGGCTACACCTTC. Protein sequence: CASREQGSSNYGYTF.

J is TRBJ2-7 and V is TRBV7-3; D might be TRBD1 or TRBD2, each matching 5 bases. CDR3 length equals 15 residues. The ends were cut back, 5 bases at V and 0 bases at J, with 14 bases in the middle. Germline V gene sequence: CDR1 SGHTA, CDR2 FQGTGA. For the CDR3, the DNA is TGTGCCAGCAGCCCAGGGACGGCGAGCTCCTACGAGCAGTACTTC. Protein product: CASSPGTASSYEQYF.

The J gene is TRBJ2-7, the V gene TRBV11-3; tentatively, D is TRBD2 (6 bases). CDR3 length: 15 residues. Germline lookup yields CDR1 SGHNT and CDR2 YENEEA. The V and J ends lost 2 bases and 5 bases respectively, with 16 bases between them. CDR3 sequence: CASSLSFGSTDEQYF. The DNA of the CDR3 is TGTGCCAGCAGCTTATCGTTCGGGAGTACCGACGAGCAGTACTTC. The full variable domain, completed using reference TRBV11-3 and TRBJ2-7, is EAGVVQSPRYKIIEKKQPVAFWCNPISGHNTLYWYLQNLGQGPELLIRYENEEAVDDSQLPKDRFSAERLKGVDSTLKIQPAELGDSAVYLCASSLSFGSTDEQYFGPGTRLTVT.

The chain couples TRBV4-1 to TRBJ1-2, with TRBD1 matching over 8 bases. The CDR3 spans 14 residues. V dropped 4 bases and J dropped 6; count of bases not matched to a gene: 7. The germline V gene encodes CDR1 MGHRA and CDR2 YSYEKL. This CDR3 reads CASSLDRGWDGYTF. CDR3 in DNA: TGCGCCAGCAGCCTTGACAGGGGCTGGGATGGCTACACCTTC.

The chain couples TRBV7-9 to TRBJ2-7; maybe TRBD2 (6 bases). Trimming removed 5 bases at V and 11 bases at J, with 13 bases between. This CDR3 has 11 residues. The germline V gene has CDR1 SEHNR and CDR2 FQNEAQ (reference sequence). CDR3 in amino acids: CASSGPTGEYF. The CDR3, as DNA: TGTGCCAGCAGCGGCCCTACGGGAGAGTACTTC.

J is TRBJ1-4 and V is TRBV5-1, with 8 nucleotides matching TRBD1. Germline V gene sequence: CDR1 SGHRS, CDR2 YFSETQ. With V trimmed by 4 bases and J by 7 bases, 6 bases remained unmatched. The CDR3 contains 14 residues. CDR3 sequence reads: CASSRQGMSEKLFF. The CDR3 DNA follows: TGCGCCAGCAGCCGACAGGGGATGAGTGAAAAACTGTTTTTT.

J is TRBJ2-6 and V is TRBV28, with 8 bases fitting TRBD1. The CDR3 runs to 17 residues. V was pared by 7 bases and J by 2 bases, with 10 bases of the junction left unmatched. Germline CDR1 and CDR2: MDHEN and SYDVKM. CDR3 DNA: TGTGCCAGCACAGACAGGGGTGGCTTAGCTGGGGCCAACGTCCTGACTTTC. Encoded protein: CASTDRGGLAGANVLTF. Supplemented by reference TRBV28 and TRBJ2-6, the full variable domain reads DVKVTQSSRYLVKRTGEKVFLECVQDMDHENMFWYRQDPGLGLRLIYFSYDVKMKEKGDIPEGYSVSREKKERFSLILESASTNQTSMYLCASTDRGGLAGANVLTFGAGSRLTVL.

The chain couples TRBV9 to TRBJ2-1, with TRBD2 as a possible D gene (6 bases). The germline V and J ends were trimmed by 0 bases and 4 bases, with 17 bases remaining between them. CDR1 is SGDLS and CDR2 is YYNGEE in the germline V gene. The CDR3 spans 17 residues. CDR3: CASSVGGGLASYNEQFF. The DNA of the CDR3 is TGTGCCAGCAGCGTAGGGGGAGGTCTAGCGTCTTACAATGAGCAGTTCTTC.

The CDR3 spells CASAGTGNTEAFF. The DNA for the CDR3 is TGTGCCAGCGCCGGGACAGGGAACACTGAAGCTTTCTTT. V and J are TRBV6-5 and TRBJ1-1; the match to TRBD1 covers 8 bases. The ends lost 8 bases at V and 1 base at J; junction bases unmatched: 3. The CDR3 is 13 amino acids. Germline V gives CDR1 MNHEY, CDR2 SVGAGI.

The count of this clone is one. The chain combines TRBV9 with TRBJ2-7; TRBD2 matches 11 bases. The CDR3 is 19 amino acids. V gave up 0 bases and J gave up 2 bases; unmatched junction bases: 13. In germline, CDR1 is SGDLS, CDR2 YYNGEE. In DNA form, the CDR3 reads TGTGCCAGCAGCGTAGGAGGTTCCCCGGGACTAGCGGCGCCCTACGAGCAGTACTTC. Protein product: CASSVGGSPGLAAPYEQYF.

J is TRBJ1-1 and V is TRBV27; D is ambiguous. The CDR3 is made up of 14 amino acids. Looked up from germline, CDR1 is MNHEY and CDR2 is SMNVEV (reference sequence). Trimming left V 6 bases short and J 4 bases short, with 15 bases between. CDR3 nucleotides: TGTGCCAGCAGGCCGGGGTCACGGCCCACTGAAGCTTTCTTT. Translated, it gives CASRPGSRPTEAFF.

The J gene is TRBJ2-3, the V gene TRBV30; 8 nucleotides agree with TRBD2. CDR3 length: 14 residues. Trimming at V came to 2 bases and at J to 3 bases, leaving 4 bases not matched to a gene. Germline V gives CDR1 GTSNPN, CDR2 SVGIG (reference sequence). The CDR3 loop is CAWSHGRATDTQYF. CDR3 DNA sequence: TGTGCCTGGAGTCACGGGAGGGCTACAGATACGCAGTATTTT.

CDR3 loop: CASSVEGSGKNEQFF. CDR3 DNA sequence: TGTGCCAGCAGCGTAGAGGGAAGTGGTAAAAATGAGCAGTTCTTC. The rearrangement links TRBV9 to TRBJ2-1; unclear D gene. Per the germline V gene, CDR1 is SGDLS and CDR2 is YYNGEE. V was trimmed by 0 bases and J by 7 bases, leaving 14 bases between them. The CDR3 consists of 15 residues.

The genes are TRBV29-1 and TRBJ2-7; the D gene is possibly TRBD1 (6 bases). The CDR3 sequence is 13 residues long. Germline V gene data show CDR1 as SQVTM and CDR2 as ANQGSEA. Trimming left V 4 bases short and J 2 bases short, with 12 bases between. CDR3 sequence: CSVGRSGAYEQYF. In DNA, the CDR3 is TGCAGCGTTGGGCGCTCAGGGGCCTACGAGCAGTACTTC.

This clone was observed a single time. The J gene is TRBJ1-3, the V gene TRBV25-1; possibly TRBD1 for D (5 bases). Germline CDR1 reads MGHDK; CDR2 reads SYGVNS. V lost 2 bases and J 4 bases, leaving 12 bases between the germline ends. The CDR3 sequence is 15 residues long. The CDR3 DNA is TGTGCCAGCAGTGAACCGGCAAGGGGAGGAAACACCATATATTTT. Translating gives CASSEPARGGNTIYF.

For the CDR3, the DNA is TGTGCCAGCAGCTTAGAGAGGGGGACCCTGGAGGGCCTGGAGCAGTACTTC. It translates to CASSLERGTLEGLEQYF. This sequence joins TRBV7-6 and TRBJ2-7; D is possibly TRBD1 or TRBD2 (6 bases each). V dropped 1 base and J dropped 7 bases, with 23 bases sitting between them. Germline-derived CDR1 and CDR2 are SGHVS and FNYEAQ. The CDR3 runs to 17 residues. The full variable domain, completed using reference TRBV7-6 and TRBJ2-7, is GAGVSQSPRYKVTKRGQDVALRCDPISGHVSLYWYRQALGQGPEFLTYFNYEAQQDKSGLPNDRFSAERPEGSISTLTIQRTEQRDSAMYRCASSLERGTLEGLEQYFGPGTRLTVT.

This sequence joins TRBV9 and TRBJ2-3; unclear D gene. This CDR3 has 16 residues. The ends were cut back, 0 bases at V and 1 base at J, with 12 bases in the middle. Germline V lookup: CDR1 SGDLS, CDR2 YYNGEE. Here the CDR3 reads CASSVEDERCTDTQYF. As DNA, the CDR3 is TGTGCCAGCAGCGTAGAGGATGAGCGATGCACAGATACGCAGTATTTT.

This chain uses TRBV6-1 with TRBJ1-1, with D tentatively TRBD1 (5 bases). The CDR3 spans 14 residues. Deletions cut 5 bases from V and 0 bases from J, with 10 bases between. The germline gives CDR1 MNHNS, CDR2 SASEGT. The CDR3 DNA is TGTGCCAGCAGTAGAACAGGCTTGAACACTGAAGCTTTCTTT. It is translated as CASSRTGLNTEAFF.

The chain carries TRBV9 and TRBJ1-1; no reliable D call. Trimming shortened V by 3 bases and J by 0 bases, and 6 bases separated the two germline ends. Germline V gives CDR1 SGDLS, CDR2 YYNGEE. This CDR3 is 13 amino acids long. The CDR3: CASSGSMNTEAFF. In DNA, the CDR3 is TGTGCCAGCAGCGGTAGTATGAACACTGAAGCTTTCTTT.

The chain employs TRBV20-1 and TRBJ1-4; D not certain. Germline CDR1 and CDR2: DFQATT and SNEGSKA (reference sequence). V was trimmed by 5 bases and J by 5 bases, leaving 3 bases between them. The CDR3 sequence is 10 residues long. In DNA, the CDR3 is TGCAGTGCTTCCAATGAAAAACTGTTTTTT. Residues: CSASNEKLFF.

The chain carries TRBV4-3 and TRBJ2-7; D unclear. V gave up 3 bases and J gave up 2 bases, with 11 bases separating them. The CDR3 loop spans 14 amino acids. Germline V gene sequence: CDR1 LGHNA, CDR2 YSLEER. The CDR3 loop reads CASSHTGPPYEQYF. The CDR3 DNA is TGCGCCAGCAGCCATACCGGGCCGCCCTACGAGCAGTACTTC.

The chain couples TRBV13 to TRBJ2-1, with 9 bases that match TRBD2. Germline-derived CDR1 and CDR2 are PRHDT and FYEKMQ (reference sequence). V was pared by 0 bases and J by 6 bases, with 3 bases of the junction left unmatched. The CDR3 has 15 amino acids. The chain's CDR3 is CASSLGREGGNEQFF. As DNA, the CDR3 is TGTGCCAGCAGCTTAGGGCGGGAGGGAGGCAATGAGCAGTTCTTC.

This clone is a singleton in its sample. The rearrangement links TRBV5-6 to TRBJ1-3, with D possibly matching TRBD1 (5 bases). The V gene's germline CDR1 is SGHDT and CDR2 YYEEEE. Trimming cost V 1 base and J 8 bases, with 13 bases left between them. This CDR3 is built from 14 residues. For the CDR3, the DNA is TGTGCCAGCAGCTTGAGCTCGGGGGTGGACACCATATATTTT. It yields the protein CASSLSSGVDTIYF.

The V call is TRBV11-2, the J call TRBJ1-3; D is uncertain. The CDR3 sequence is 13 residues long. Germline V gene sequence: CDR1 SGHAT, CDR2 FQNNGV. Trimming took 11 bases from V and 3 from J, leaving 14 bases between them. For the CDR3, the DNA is TGTGCCGCCGGACCGCGTTTTGGAAACACCATATATTTT. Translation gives CAAGPRFGNTIYF.

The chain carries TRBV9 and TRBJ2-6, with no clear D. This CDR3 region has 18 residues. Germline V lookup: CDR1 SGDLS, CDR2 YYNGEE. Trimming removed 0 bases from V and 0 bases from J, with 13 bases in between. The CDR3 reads CASSVARRITSGANVLTF. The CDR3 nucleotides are TGTGCCAGCAGCGTAGCGAGACGGATAACCTCTGGGGCCAACGTCCTGACTTTC.

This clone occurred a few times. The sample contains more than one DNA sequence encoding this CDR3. The CDR3 nucleotides read TGCAGCGTTGGTACGGACTATGGCTACACCTTC. It encodes CSVGTDYGYTF. The V call is TRBV29-1, the J call TRBJ1-2; D is undetermined. V dropped 4 bases and J dropped 3 bases, with 6 bases sitting between them. Germline V gene data show CDR1 as SQVTM and CDR2 as ANQGSEA. CDR3 length: 11 residues.

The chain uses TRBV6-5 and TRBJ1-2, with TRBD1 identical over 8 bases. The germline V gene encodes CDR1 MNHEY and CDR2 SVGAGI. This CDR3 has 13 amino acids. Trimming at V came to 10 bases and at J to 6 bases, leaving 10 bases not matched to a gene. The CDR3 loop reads CATQGDRQDGYTF. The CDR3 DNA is TGTGCCACCCAAGGGGACAGGCAGGATGGCTACACCTTC.

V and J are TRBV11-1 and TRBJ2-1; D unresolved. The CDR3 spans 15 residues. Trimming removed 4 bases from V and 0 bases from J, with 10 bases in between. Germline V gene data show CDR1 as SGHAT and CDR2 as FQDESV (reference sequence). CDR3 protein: CASSYVVSSYNEQFF. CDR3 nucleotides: TGTGCCAGCAGCTACGTAGTGAGCTCCTACAATGAGCAGTTCTTC.